Listed below are T cell receptor beta chains from one sample, sequenced in a study of shared clonotypes between healthy human individuals. Generated by immunoSEQ multiplex PCR, the TCRdb table keeps only in-frame clones and is missing some. The sample lists 1.5 million to 2.5 million clones, about 95% occurring once. Sequenced input: naive CD8+ T cells sorted from blood. Every receptor here comes from a man aged 18 to 30 in good health. Both conserved end residues are part of each CDR3. A D gene is named only where the DNA matches it firmly. Size tells how often a clone was seen (once, few, many) or the class of an expanded clone, and some rows leave it out.

D gene	V gene	J gene	clone size	CDR3 protein	CDR3 DNA
-	TRBV7-9	TRBJ2-1	-	CASSLGPPRGYYNEQFF	TGTGCCAGCAGCTTAGGGCCCCCGCGGGGCTACTACAATGAGCAGTTCTTC
-	TRBV6-1	TRBJ2-7	-	CASSEDPRFIPYEQYF	TGTGCCAGCAGTGAAGACCCCAGGTTCATCCCCTACGAGCAGTACTTC
TRBD1	TRBV15	TRBJ1-1	-	CATSSPEGAEAFF	TGTGCCACCAGCAGCCCAGAGGGGGCAGAAGCTTTCTTT
-	TRBV10-2	TRBJ1-1	-	CASSEAHNGPEAFF	TGCGCCAGCAGTGAGGCCCACAACGGGCCTGAAGCTTTCTTT
-	TRBV7-3	TRBJ2-1	-	CASSLSAGAPEQFF	TGTGCCAGCAGCTTATCCGCGGGGGCCCCGGAGCAGTTCTTC
TRBD2	TRBV4-1	TRBJ2-7	-	CASSQDSYQPGLAADYEQYF	TGCGCCAGCAGCCAAGATTCGTACCAGCCGGGACTAGCGGCGGACTACGAGCAGTACTTC
-	TRBV7-9	TRBJ2-7	-	CASGRVGGTYEQYF	TGTGCCAGCGGAAGGGTGGGGGGCACATACGAGCAGTACTTC
TRBD2	TRBV25-1	TRBJ2-1	-	CASSSLAGGDDNEQFF	TGTGCCAGCAGTTCTTTAGCGGGAGGCGATGACAATGAGCAGTTCTTC
-	TRBV7-9	TRBJ2-5	-	CASSLVLAPETQYF	TGTGCCAGCAGCTTAGTGCTAGCACCAGAGACCCAGTACTTC
-	TRBV2	TRBJ2-7	-	CASSGEGSSYEQYF	TGTGCCAGCAGTGGAGAAGGTAGCTCCTACGAGCAGTACTTC
-	TRBV27	TRBJ2-7	-	CASSPPDRSSYEQYF	TGTGCCAGCAGTCCTCCCGACAGGAGCTCCTACGAGCAGTACTTC
-	TRBV21-1	TRBJ1-5	-	CASSKVRGDGSNQPQHF	TGTGCCAGCAGCAAAGTCAGGGGCGATGGGAGCAATCAGCCCCAGCATTTT
-	TRBV5-6	TRBJ2-3	-	CASSLSIFRMGDTQYF	TGTGCCAGCAGCTTGTCTATTTTCCGGATGGGCGATACGCAGTATTTT
TRBD2	TRBV4-3	TRBJ2-3	-	CASSQDLAGSTDTQYF	TGCGCCAGCAGCCAAGATCTAGCGGGTAGCACAGATACGCAGTATTTT
-	TRBV4-3	TRBJ2-7	-	CASSQGVGGSPYEQYF	TGCGCCAGCAGCCAAGGTGTGGGGGGCTCACCCTACGAGCAGTACTTC
TRBD1	TRBV19	TRBJ1-5	-	CASSELTGAQPQHF	TGTGCCAGTAGTGAACTCACAGGGGCTCAGCCCCAGCATTTT
-	TRBV6-5	TRBJ2-7	once	CASSYWPGLDEQYF	TGTGCCAGCAGTTACTGGCCCGGACTGGATGAGCAGTACTTC
-	TRBV27	TRBJ2-7	-	CASSREIPYEQYF	TGTGCCAGCAGCCGGGAAATTCCCTACGAGCAGTACTTC
-	TRBV15	TRBJ2-1	-	CATSPPGGGGNEQFF	TGTGCCACCAGCCCCCCAGGTGGGGGAGGTAATGAGCAGTTCTTC
-	TRBV5-8	TRBJ1-5	-	CASSLVSNQPQHF	TGTGCCAGCAGCTTGGTTAGCAATCAGCCCCAGCATTTT
TRBD2	TRBV13	TRBJ2-7	-	CASSPGLAGAPYEQYF	TGTGCCAGCAGCCCGGGACTAGCGGGGGCACCCTACGAGCAGTACTTC
-	TRBV9	TRBJ2-4	-	CASSGETENIQYF	TGTGCCAGCAGCGGCGAGACAGAAAACATTCAGTACTTC
-	TRBV11-2	TRBJ2-2	-	CASSLVRANTGELFF	TGTGCCAGCAGCTTAGTCAGGGCAAACACCGGGGAGCTGTTTTTT
TRBD1	TRBV28	TRBJ2-7	-	CASSFLFDRGREEQYF	TGTGCCAGCAGTTTCCTATTTGACAGGGGAAGAGAGGAGCAGTACTTC
TRBD2	TRBV6-1	TRBJ2-5	-	CASSGYGGETQYF	TGTGCCAGCAGTGGGTACGGGGGGGAGACCCAGTACTTC
-	TRBV6-1	TRBJ1-1	-	CASRARRELSTEAFF	TGTGCCAGCAGGGCGCGCAGGGAATTATCGACTGAAGCTTTCTTT
-	TRBV5-4	TRBJ1-2	once	CASRAFDGYTF	TGTGCCAGCAGGGCTTTTGATGGCTACACCTTC
TRBD2	TRBV5-1	TRBJ2-3	-	CASSLVPSGGAGDTQYF	TGCGCCAGCAGCTTGGTGCCTAGCGGGGGGGCCGGGGATACGCAGTATTTT
-	TRBV7-2	TRBJ2-7	once	CASSLSNSPYEQYF	TGTGCCAGCAGCTTAAGTAATTCCCCCTACGAGCAGTACTTC
TRBD2	TRBV10-2	TRBJ2-1	-	CASSYGLAGGPEHETANEQFF	TGCGCCAGCAGTTACGGACTAGCGGGGGGGCCTGAGCATGAAACGGCCAATGAGCAGTTCTTC
TRBD1	TRBV7-2	TRBJ1-3	-	CASSDPGQGVYGGNTIYF	TGTGCCAGCAGCGATCCGGGACAGGGGGTGTATGGTGGAAACACCATATATTTT
TRBD2	TRBV2	TRBJ2-1	-	CASSEELGYSGRYNEQFF	TGTGCCAGCAGTGAAGAATTAGGGTATAGCGGGAGATACAATGAGCAGTTCTTC
TRBD2	TRBV9	TRBJ2-3	-	CASSDPGTSGENTQYF	TGTGCCAGCAGCGACCCCGGGACTAGCGGGGAAAATACGCAGTATTTT
TRBD1	TRBV2	TRBJ2-1	-	CASSTGTEIYNEQFF	TGTGCCAGCAGCACCGGGACAGAAATATACAATGAGCAGTTCTTC
-	TRBV2	TRBJ2-7	-	CASSENGEATYEQYF	TGTGCCAGCAGTGAGAACGGGGAGGCAACCTACGAGCAGTACTTC
-	TRBV6-5	TRBJ1-2	-	CASKGSYGYTF	TGTGCCAGCAAGGGTAGCTATGGCTACACCTTC
TRBD2	TRBV5-1	TRBJ2-7	-	CASSLLGLADAYEQYF	TGCGCCAGCAGCCTCCTCGGACTAGCGGACGCCTACGAGCAGTACTTC
TRBD1	TRBV27	TRBJ1-1	once	CASSFTGGNPEAFF	TGTGCCAGCAGTTTTACAGGGGGCAATCCTGAAGCTTTCTTT
TRBD1	TRBV19	TRBJ2-2	-	CASDGQGGNGELFF	TGTGCCAGTGACGGACAGGGAGGTAACGGGGAGCTGTTTTTT
-	TRBV11-2	TRBJ1-6	-	CASSLGGLRYNSPLHF	TGTGCCAGCAGCTTAGGGGGTTTACGGTATAATTCACCCCTCCACTTT
TRBD1	TRBV5-1	TRBJ2-7	-	CASSIGQGGWYEQYF	TGCGCCAGCAGCATTGGACAGGGTGGATGGTACGAGCAGTACTTC
-	TRBV11-2	TRBJ2-7	-	CASSLERSYEQYF	TGTGCCAGCAGCTTAGAACGGTCCTACGAGCAGTACTTC
-	TRBV7-9	TRBJ1-3	-	CASSLFTGGENTIYF	TGTGCCAGCAGCCTCTTTACCGGAGGGGAAAACACCATATATTTT
TRBD1	TRBV11-2	TRBJ2-3	-	CASRRTGGTDTQYF	TGTGCCAGCAGGAGGACAGGGGGAACAGATACGCAGTATTTT
TRBD1	TRBV6-5	TRBJ1-4	-	CASSYGQGSNEKLFF	TGTGCCAGCAGTTATGGACAGGGATCTAATGAAAAACTGTTTTTT
TRBD1	TRBV7-9	TRBJ2-7	-	CASTQMGQWTYEQYF	TGTGCCAGCACCCAGATGGGACAGTGGACCTACGAGCAGTACTTC
-	TRBV4-3	TRBJ1-5	once	CASSQDKGGGQPQHF	TGCGCCAGCAGCCAAGATAAGGGGGGCGGTCAGCCCCAGCATTTT
-	TRBV28	TRBJ2-7	-	CASSPTGSPYEQYF	TGTGCCAGCAGTCCCACCGGGAGCCCCTACGAGCAGTACTTC
TRBD2	TRBV11-3	TRBJ2-1	-	CASSLGGEGSYNEQFF	TGTGCCAGCAGCTTAGGAGGGGAGGGTTCCTACAATGAGCAGTTCTTC
-	TRBV7-7	TRBJ2-1	-	CASSPLGRDDEQFF	TGTGCTAGCAGCCCACTGGGCAGGGACGATGAGCAGTTCTTC
-	TRBV9	TRBJ1-5	-	CASSPEGGNNQPQHF	TGTGCCAGCAGCCCCGAAGGGGGGAACAATCAGCCCCAGCATTTT
-	TRBV9	TRBJ1-2	-	CASSPLNANYGYTF	TGTGCCAGCAGCCCACTGAATGCTAACTATGGCTACACCTTC
TRBD2	TRBV29-1	TRBJ2-7	-	CSVEASGYEQYF	TGCAGCGTTGAAGCTAGCGGCTACGAGCAGTACTTC
-	TRBV6-1	TRBJ2-1	once	CASSVGGLNEQFF	TGTGCCAGCAGTGTCGGCGGTCTGAATGAGCAGTTCTTC
TRBD2	TRBV7-6	TRBJ2-7	-	CASSLAGGPLEQYF	TGTGCCAGCAGCTTAGCGGGAGGGCCACTCGAGCAGTACTTC
-	TRBV11-2	TRBJ2-1	-	CASSLGGLEQFF	TGTGCCAGCAGCTTGGGTGGTCTAGAGCAGTTCTTC
TRBD2	TRBV7-2	TRBJ2-7	once	CASSFGRNEQYF	TGTGCCAGCAGCTTCGGGAGGAACGAGCAGTACTTC
-	TRBV4-3	TRBJ2-1	-	CASSQLLGNEQFF	TGCGCCAGCAGCCAGCTCCTAGGGAATGAGCAGTTCTTC
TRBD2	TRBV27	TRBJ2-1	-	CASKLSGGASEQFF	TGTGCCAGCAAGCTTTCCGGGGGGGCCTCTGAGCAGTTCTTC
TRBD1	TRBV27	TRBJ2-7	-	CASSPPDRAVYEQYF	TGTGCCAGCAGTCCCCCGGACAGGGCCGTCTACGAGCAGTACTTC